A selection of T cell receptor beta chains follows, all from one sample in a study of cytomegalovirus exposure and HLA in healthy donors. The table came from immunoSEQ multiplex PCR; TCRdb's copy has only in-frame clones and leaves some out. The table has around 150,000 clones, roughly 80% seen once. The material sequenced was PBMCs. The receptors derive from a man aged 18-30 years in good health and CMV-seronegative. Each CDR3 is given with its conserved first and last residue. Rows give clone size only sometimes, using once, few, many, or a class for an expanded clone.

V,size,J,CDR3
TRBV27,-,TRBJ2-3,CASSPGGARTDTQYF
TRBV19,-,TRBJ2-5,CASRKAGEGETQYF
TRBV19,-,TRBJ2-7,CASSTGTVYEQYF
TRBV7-3,-,TRBJ2-2,CASSNTTGSGELFF
TRBV25-1,few,TRBJ1-1,CASSESGGEAFF
TRBV6-6,-,TRBJ2-2,CASSPSGQGSGELFF
TRBV5-8,-,TRBJ1-3,CASSHMSSGNTIYF
TRBV18,-,TRBJ2-5,CASSPPTSAQETQYF
TRBV4-1,once,TRBJ2-2,CASSPRTPGELFF
TRBV11-1,-,TRBJ2-5,CASRQGQTQYF
TRBV6-5,-,TRBJ2-7,CASSLLAESSYEQYF
TRBV18,-,TRBJ2-7,CASSPGTGNYGGYEQYF
TRBV2,-,TRBJ1-5,CASSEASQGNQPQHF
TRBV7-2,-,TRBJ1-6,CASSTRTRANSPLHF
TRBV2,-,TRBJ2-7,CASRLTGYSPYEQYF
TRBV18,-,TRBJ1-5,CASSPGTGVVNQPQHF
TRBV6-1,-,TRBJ2-7,CAISESTFRKPYEQYF
TRBV27,-,TRBJ1-2,CASSLTGGLYGYTF
TRBV5-1,-,TRBJ2-3,CASSLASTSTDTQYF
TRBV6-6,-,TRBJ2-7,CASSLLAEAYEQYF
TRBV7-2,-,TRBJ2-5,CASSSPGQVNQETQYF
TRBV7-6,-,TRBJ2-2,CASRSGLAGTNTGELFF
TRBV7-2,many,TRBJ2-3,CASSEWVAANTQYF
TRBV28,-,TRBJ1-1,CASTPSGTGYVNTEAFF
TRBV28,-,TRBJ2-1,CASSTPFSSYNEQFF
TRBV4-3,-,TRBJ2-6,CASSQATGGAGANVLTF
TRBV9,few,TRBJ1-5,CASSVGSGPQPQHF
TRBV6-5,-,TRBJ1-6,CASSYSNSLARAPLHF
TRBV4-1,-,TRBJ2-1,CASRHGTGVTMAYNEQFF
TRBV7-9,-,TRBJ2-7,CSSSQAPDRGDSYEQYF